Below, one T cell receptor (beta chain) is given with its context. Antigen unknown. The sample is drawn from a study of human T cells and chemical hapten exposure. TCRdb recomputed calls from the RACE reads with MiXCR, one row per CDR3 protein. The table has 150,000 to 200,000 distinct CDR3 sequences, more than 14% seen once; the top ten hold 1.5% to 2%. Stated time point: patch test 1, 2 weeks after DPC sensitization. Treatment noted: therapeutic diphenylcyclopropenone sensitization with weekly scalp DPC. Germline V gene lookup returns CDR1 SGHTA and CDR2 FQGTGA. This CDR3 comprises 15 residues. Trimming removed 4 bases at V and 7 bases at J, with 17 bases between. Overall study findings and caveats: Among TCRs, those above 1 in 1000 frequency were unaffected by DPC sensitization.

The clonotype was recovered from a woman in her twenties or thirties with alopecia areata. Some clones in this sample may be carry-over from other donors' samples. The sequencing used whole blood, collected in connection with sensitization to the hapten diphenylcyclopropenone (DPC). The chain has TRBV7-3 and TRBJ2-1, with D possibly TRBD1 on 5 matching bases. The CDR3 protein is CASSSSDIMGNEQFF. The CDR3 nucleotides read TGTGCCAGCAGCTCATCGGACATTATGGGGAATGAGCAGTTCTTC.